What follows are 7 T cell receptor beta chains derived from one specimen sequenced in a study of shared clonotypes between healthy human individuals. TCRdb's copy holds only in-frame clones and misses some; the assay was immunoSEQ multiplex PCR. This table holds around 1.4 million clones, about 98.5% found once. Sequencing was carried out using naive CD4+ T cells sorted from blood. As for subset: CD45RA+ positively selected. The receptors originated from a man in his thirties or forties in good health.

The chain has TRBV4-2 and TRBJ2-1; no definite D call. This CDR3 spans 14 amino acids. V was trimmed by 5 bases and J by 0 bases, leaving 8 bases between them. Germline V CDR1 and CDR2: LGHNA, YNFKEQ. The CDR3 DNA reads as TGTGCCAGCAGCAAACATGGCTCCTACAATGAGCAGTTCTTC. Protein sequence: CASSKHGSYNEQFF.

This clone is a singleton in its sample. The CDR3 spells CASSPVLTGAFNEQFF. CDR3 nucleotides: TGTGCCAGCAGCCCTGTCTTGACAGGGGCCTTCAATGAGCAGTTCTTC. The chain links TRBV5-5 to TRBJ2-1, with 8 positions matching TRBD1. Germline CDR1 and CDR2: SGHKS and YYEKEE (reference sequence). This CDR3 comprises 16 residues. J lost 6 bases, V lost 4 bases, and 12 bases had no gene match. The whole variable domain, remainder taken from reference TRBV5-5 and TRBJ2-1, is DAGVTQSPTHLIKTRGQQVTLRCSPISGHKSVSWYQQVLGQGPQFIFQYYEKEERGRGNFPDRFSARQFPNYSSELNVNALLLGDSALYLCASSPVLTGAFNEQFFGPGTRLTVL.

This chain connects TRBV10-3 to TRBJ1-2; D is possibly TRBD1 (6 bases). CDR1 is ENHRY, CDR2 SYGVKD, per germline. V lost 9 bases, J lost 2 bases, and 28 bases lay in between. The CDR3 runs to 18 residues. The CDR3 sequence: CAITLDPGHLGKNYGYTF. CDR3 sequence (DNA): TGTGCCATAACCCTAGACCCGGGACACCTAGGGAAAAACTATGGCTACACCTTC.

V usage is TRBV7-3 and J usage is TRBJ2-1, with TRBD2 identical over 7 bases. This CDR3 contains 14 residues. The V gene's germline CDR1 is SGHTA and CDR2 FQGTGA. V shed 5 bases, J shed 6 bases, and the junction held 7 bases outside the gene matches. The CDR3 DNA sequence: TGTGCCAGCAGCGAACTAGCGAGGGGCAATGAGCAGTTCTTC. Amino acids: CASSELARGNEQFF.

The genes are TRBV5-1 and TRBJ1-2, with a tentative D call TRBD1 (5 bases). The germline gives CDR1 SGHRS, CDR2 YFSETQ. There are 14 residues in the CDR3. Trimming left V 5 bases short and J 3 bases short, with 14 bases between. CDR3: CASSWDRSYYGYTF. The CDR3 DNA follows: TGCGCCAGCAGTTGGGACCGCAGTTACTATGGCTACACCTTC. The complete variable domain, with remaining parts taken from reference TRBV5-1 and TRBJ1-2, reads KAGVTQTPRYLIKTRGQQVTLSCSPISGHRSVSWYQQTPGQGLQFLFEYFSETQRNKGNFPGRFSGRQFSNSRSEMNVSTLELGDSALYLCASSWDRSYYGYTFGSGTRLTVV.

Remarks on this clone: The same CDR3 can be traced to other DNA sequences in this sample. The gene calls are TRBV30 and TRBJ1-2; D call uncertain. Between the trimmed V and J ends, which lost 0 bases and 6 bases, there was a span of 8 bases. This CDR3 is 12 amino acids long. Germline V gene sequence: CDR1 GTSNPN, CDR2 SVGIG (reference sequence). DNA for the CDR3: TGTGCCTGGAGTGTAGGAGGGAATGGCTACACCTTC. Translation gives CAWSVGGNGYTF.

The CDR3 reads CASSFKTGTNYGYTF. CDR3 coding DNA: TGTGCCAGCAGCTTTAAGACAGGAACTAACTATGGCTACACCTTC. The chain is built from TRBV5-6 and TRBJ1-2, with D perhaps matching TRBD1 (6 bases). The V gene lost 2 bases and the J gene lost 0 bases, with 11 bases spanning the gap. CDR3 size: 15 residues. Germline V gene lookup returns CDR1 SGHDT and CDR2 YYEEEE.